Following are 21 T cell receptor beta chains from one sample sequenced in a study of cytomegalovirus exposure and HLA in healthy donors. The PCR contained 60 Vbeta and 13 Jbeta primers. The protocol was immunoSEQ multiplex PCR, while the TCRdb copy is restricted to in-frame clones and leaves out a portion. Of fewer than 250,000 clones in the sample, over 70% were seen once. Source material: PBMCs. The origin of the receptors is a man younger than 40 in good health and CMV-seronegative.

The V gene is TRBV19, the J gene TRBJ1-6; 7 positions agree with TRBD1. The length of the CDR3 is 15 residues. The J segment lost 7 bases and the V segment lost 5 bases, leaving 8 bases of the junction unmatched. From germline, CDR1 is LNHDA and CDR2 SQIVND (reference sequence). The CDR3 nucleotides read TGTGCCAGTAGTGCCTGGGACAGCCGGAATTCACCCCTCCACTTT. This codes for CASSAWDSRNSPLHF. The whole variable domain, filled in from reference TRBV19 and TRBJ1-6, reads DGGITQSPKYLFRKEGQNVTLSCEQNLNHDAMYWYRQDPGQGLRLIYYSQIVNDFQKGDIAEGYSVSREKKESFPLTVTSAQKNPTAFYLCASSAWDSRNSPLHFGNGTRLTVT.

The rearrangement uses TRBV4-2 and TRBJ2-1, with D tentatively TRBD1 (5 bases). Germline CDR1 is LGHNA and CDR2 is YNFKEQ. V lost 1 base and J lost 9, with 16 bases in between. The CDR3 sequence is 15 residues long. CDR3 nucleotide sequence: TGTGCCAGCAGCCAAGCTCTAAGCCAGGGTGGTGAGCAGTTCTTC. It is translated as CASSQALSQGGEQFF.

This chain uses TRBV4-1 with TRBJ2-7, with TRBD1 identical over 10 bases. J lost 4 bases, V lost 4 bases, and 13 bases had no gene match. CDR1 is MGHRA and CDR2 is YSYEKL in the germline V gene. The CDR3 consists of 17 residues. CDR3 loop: CASSPEEPGTGEYEQYF. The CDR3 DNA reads TGCGCCAGCAGCCCAGAGGAGCCCGGGACAGGGGAATACGAGCAGTACTTC.

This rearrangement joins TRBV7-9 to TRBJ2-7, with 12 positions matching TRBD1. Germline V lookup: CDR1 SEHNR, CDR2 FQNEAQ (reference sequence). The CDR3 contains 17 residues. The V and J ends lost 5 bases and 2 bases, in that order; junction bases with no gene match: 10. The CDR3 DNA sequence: TGTGCCAGCAGCGGGGGGACAGGGGGCGTTGTCCCCTACGAGCAGTACTTC. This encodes CASSGGTGGVVPYEQYF.

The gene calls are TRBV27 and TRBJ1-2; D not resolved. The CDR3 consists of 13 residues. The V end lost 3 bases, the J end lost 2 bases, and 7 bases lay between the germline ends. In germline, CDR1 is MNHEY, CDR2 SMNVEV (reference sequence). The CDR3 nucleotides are TGTGCCAGCAGTTTCCGGGGAAACTATGGCTACACCTTC. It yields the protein CASSFRGNYGYTF.

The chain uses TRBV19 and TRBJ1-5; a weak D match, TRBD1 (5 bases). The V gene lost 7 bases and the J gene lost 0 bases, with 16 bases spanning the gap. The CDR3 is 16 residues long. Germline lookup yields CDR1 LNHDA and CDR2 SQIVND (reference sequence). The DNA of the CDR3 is TGTGCCAGTACCAGACTTGGGGGGTTTAGCAATCAGCCCCAGCATTTT. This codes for CASTRLGGFSNQPQHF.

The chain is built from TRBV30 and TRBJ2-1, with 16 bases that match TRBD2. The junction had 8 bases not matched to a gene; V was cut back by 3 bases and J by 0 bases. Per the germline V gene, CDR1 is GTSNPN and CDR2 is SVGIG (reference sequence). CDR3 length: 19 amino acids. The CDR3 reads CAWRGTSGRVGSSYNEQFF. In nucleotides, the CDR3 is TGTGCCTGGAGGGGGACTAGCGGGAGGGTTGGGAGCTCCTACAATGAGCAGTTCTTC. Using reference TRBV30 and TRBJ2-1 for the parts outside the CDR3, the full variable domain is SQTIHQWPATLVQPVGSPLSLECTVEGTSNPNLYWYRQAAGRGLQLLFYSVGIGQISSEVPQNLSASRPQDRQFILSSKKLLLSDSGFYLCAWRGTSGRVGSSYNEQFFGPGTRLTVL.

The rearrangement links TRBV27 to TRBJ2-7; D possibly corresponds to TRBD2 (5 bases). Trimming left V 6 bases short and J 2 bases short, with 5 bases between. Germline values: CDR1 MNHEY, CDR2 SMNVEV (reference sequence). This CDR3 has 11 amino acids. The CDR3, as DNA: TGTGCCAGCAGGGGAGCCTACGAGCAGTACTTC. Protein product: CASRGAYEQYF.

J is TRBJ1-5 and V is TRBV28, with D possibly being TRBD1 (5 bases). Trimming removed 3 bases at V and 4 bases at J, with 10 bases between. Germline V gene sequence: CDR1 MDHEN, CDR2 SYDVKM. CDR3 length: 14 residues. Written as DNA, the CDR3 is TGTGCCAGCAGTTTGGTCCAGGGAAATCAGCCCCAGCATTTT. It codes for CASSLVQGNQPQHF.

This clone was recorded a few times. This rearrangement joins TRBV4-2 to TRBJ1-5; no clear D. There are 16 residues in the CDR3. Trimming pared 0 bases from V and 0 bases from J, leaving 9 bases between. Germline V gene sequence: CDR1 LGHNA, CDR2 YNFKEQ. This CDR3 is CASSQDLKLSNQPQHF. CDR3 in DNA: TGTGCCAGCAGCCAAGATTTGAAACTTAGCAATCAGCCCCAGCATTTT.

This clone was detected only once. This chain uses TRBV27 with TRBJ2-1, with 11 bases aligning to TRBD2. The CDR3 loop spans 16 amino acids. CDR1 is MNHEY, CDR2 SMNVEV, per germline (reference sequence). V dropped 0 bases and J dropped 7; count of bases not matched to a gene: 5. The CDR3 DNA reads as TGTGCCAGCAGTTTATCGTGGACTAGCGGGTTAAATGAGCAGTTCTTC. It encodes CASSLSWTSGLNEQFF.

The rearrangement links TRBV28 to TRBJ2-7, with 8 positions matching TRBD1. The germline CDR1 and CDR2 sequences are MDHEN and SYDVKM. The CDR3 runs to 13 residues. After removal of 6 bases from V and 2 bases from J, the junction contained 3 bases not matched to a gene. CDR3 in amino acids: CASRAGGPYEQYF. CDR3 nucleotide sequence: TGTGCCAGCAGGGCAGGGGGCCCCTACGAGCAGTACTTC.

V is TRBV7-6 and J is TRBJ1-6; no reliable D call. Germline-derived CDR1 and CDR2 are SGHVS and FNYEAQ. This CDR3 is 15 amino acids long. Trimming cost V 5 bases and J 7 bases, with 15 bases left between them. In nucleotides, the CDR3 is TGTGCCAGCAGCGCCCCTCGCGGGGAAAATTCACCCCTCCACTTT. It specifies CASSAPRGENSPLHF.

The CDR3 nucleotides read TGTGCCAGCAGCTCTACAGGGAACTATGGCTACACCTTC. This translates into CASSSTGNYGYTF. This rearrangement joins TRBV5-4 to TRBJ1-2; D possibly corresponds to TRBD1 (6 bases). This CDR3 is built from 13 residues. V was clipped by 3 bases and J by 2 bases, with 8 bases between them. CDR1 is SGHNT and CDR2 is YYREEE in the germline V gene (reference sequence).

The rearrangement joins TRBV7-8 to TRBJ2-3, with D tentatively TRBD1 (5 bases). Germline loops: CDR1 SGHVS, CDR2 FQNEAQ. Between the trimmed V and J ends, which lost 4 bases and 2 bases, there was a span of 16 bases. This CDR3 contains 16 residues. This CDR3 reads CASSSRLEGVTDTQYF. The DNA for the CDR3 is TGTGCCAGCAGCTCCCGCTTAGAAGGGGTCACAGATACGCAGTATTTT. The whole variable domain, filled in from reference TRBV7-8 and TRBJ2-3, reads GAGVSQSPRYKVAKRGQDVALRCDPISGHVSLFWYQQALGQGPEFLTYFQNEAQLDKSGLPSDRFFAERPEGSVSTLKIQRTQQEDSAVYLCASSSRLEGVTDTQYFGPGTRLTVL.

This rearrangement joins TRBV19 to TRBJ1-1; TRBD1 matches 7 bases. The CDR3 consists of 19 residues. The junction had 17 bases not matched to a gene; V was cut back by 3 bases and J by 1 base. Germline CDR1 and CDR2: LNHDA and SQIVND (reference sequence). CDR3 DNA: TGTGCCAGTAGTATTCAGCCCCCCGGGGGACAGCCGAGGAACACTGAAGCTTTCTTT. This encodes CASSIQPPGGQPRNTEAFF.

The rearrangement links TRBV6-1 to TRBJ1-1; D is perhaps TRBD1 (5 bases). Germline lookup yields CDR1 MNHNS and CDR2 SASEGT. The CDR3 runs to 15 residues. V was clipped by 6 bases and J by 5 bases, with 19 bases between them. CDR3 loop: CASSANGGSKTEAFF. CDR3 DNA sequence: TGTGCCAGCAGCGCCAACGGGGGTAGCAAAACTGAAGCTTTCTTT.

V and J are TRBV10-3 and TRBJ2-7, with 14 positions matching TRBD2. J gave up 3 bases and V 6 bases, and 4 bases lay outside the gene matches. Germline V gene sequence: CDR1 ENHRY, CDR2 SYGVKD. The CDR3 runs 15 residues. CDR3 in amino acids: CAIRGGTSGGYEQYF. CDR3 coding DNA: TGTGCCATCAGGGGGGGGACTAGCGGGGGCTACGAGCAGTACTTC.

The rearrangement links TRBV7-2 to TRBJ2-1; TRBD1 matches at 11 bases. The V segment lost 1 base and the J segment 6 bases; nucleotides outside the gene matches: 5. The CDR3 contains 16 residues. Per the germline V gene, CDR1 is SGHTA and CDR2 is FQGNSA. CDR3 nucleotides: TGTGCCAGCAGCTTAGTCTGGACAGGGGGCCTCAATGAGCAGTTCTTC. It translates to CASSLVWTGGLNEQFF.

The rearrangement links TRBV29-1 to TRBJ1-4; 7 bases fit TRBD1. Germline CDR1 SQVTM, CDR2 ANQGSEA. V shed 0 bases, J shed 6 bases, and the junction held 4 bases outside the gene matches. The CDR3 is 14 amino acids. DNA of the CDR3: TGCAGCGTTGAAGATCGGGGGACAGATGAAAAACTGTTTTTT. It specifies CSVEDRGTDEKLFF.

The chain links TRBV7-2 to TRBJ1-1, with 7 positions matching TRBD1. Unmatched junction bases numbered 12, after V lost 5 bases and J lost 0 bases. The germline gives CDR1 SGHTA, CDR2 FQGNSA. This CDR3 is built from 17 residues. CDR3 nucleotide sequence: TGTGCCAGCAGCCGCACGGCGGTGGGACAGATGAACACTGAAGCTTTCTTT. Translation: CASSRTAVGQMNTEAFF.